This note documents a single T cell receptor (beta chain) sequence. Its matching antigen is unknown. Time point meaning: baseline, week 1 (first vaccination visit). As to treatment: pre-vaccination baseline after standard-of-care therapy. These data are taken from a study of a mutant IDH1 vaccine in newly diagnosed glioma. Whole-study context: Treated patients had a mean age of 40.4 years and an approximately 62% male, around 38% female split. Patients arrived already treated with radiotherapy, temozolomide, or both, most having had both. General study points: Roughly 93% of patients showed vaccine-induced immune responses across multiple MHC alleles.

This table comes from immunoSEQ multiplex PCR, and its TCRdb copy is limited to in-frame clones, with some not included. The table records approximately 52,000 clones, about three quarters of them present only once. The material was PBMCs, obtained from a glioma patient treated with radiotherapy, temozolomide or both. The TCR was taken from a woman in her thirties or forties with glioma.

In DNA form, the CDR3 reads TGTGCCAGCAGCCCCGCGGGGGAGCCTAAAGAGACCCAGTACTTC. This codes for CASSPAGEPKETQYF. The V call is TRBV9, the J call TRBJ2-5; 7 positions match TRBD2. J gave up 3 bases and V 4 bases, and 9 bases lay outside the gene matches. CDR3 length: 15 amino acids. Germline CDR1 SGDLS, CDR2 YYNGEE.